The clone carrying this T cell receptor (beta chain) has a handful of counts. Its antigen is undetermined. Germline-derived CDR1 and CDR2 are MNHEY and SMNVEV (reference sequence). With 0 bases clipped from V and 5 bases from J, the junction kept 9 bases outside the gene matches. The CDR3 runs to 16 residues. This entry is derived from a study of identical twins. Template switching introduced a universal primer site, and the cDNA bore unique molecular identifiers. In TCRdb, the 5' RACE reads were re-called with MiXCR into one record per CDR3 protein. The data show around 450,000 distinct CDR3 sequences, 13% to 15% seen once. Study-wide results and caveats: Beta out-of-frame sequences showed weaker excess twin sharing. Invariant MAIT and iNKT cells are populations that could partly confound zero-insertion analyses. There were fewer insertions in abundant cord blood beta clonotypes, but memory repertoires showed no such pattern.

The same data also went into a second study, on yellow fever vaccine responses in identical twins.

V usage is TRBV27 and J usage is TRBJ2-7, with 8 bases matching TRBD2. The receptor was derived from a woman aged 18-29 years in good health. The sample taken for sequencing was CD4+ T cells sorted from blood. The CDR3 DNA follows: TGTGCCAGCAGTTTATCGATCGGGACTAGGGGACACGAGCAGTACTTC. Translating it yields CASSLSIGTRGHEQYF.